This TCR beta chain was captured by sequencing in a study of CD8 T cells in Susac syndrome. Whole-study findings and limits: Clonal expansion of CD8+ cells in Susac peaked in TEMRA cells (and in active patients).

Reverse transcription of roughly 0.5 to 1 ug RNA was carried out with random hexamers. By means of immunoSEQ multiplex PCR, TCR beta CDR3 spanning 54 Vbeta and 13 Jbeta underwent amplification. TCRdb redid the calling of the immunoSEQ multiplex PCR reads with MiXCR, one entry per CDR3 protein. In the table there are around 150,000 distinct CDR3 sequences, over 90% of which are singletons. With respect to this clonotype: Its antigen is undetermined.

V dropped 5 bases and J dropped 7 bases, with 20 bases sitting between them. The CDR3 is made up of 16 amino acids. In germline, CDR1 is MNHEY, CDR2 SMNVEV (reference sequence). The source material was CD8+ T cells from PBMCs. The chain couples TRBV27 to TRBJ2-2, with D hard to call. This TCR was sampled from a human donor with Susac syndrome. This CDR3 is CASSLGNPGWGGELFF. For the CDR3, the DNA is TGTGCCAGCAGTCTAGGGAACCCCGGTTGGGGCGGGGAGCTGTTTTTT.